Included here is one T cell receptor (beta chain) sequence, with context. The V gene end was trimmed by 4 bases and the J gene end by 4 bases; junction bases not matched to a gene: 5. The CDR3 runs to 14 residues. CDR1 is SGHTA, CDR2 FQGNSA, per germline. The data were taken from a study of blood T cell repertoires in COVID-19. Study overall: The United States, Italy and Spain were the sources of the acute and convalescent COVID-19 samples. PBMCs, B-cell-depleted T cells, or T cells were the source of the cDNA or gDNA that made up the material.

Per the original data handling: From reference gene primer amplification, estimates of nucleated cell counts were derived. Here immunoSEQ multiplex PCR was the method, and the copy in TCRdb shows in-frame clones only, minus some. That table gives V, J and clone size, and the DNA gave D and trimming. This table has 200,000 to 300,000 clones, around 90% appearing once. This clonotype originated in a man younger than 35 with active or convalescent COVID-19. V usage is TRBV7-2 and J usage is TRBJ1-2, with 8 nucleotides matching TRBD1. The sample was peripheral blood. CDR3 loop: CASSSYRGSYGYTF. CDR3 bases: TGTGCCAGCAGCTCCTACAGGGGGAGCTATGGCTACACCTTC.